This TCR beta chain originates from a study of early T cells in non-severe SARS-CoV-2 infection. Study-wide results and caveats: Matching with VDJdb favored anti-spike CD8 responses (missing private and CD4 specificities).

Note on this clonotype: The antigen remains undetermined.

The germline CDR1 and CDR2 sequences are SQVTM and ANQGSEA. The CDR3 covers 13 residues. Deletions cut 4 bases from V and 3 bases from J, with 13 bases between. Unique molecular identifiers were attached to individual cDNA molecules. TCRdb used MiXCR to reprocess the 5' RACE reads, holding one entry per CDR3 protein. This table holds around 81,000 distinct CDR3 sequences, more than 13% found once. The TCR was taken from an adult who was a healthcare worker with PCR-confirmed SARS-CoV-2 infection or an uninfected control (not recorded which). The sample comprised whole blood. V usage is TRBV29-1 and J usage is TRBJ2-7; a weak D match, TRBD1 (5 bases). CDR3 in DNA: TGCAGCGTTGCAGGGTTCGAAGGCTACGAGCAGTACTTC. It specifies CSVAGFEGYEQYF.